One sample yielded the 28 T cell receptor beta chains listed below, sequenced in a study of blood T cell repertoires in COVID-19 (dated by TCRdb to 2018 to 2020). The library was built by means of the immunoSEQ multiplex PCR assay. The table comes from immuneACCESS by way of TCRdb, which keeps in-frame sequences with V and J called. Part of the clones is missing from these tables; in studies checked, under half for an unresolved V gene and the rest for unknown reasons. This sample holds approximately 460,000 clones; 89% were observed only once. About 0.91% of the sample goes to the ten largest clones. What was sequenced was peripheral blood. These receptors all come from a man aged 18 to 29 with COVID-19, enrolled during active disease.

At least ten counts were recorded for this clone. This chain connects TRBV27 to TRBJ1-2, with D maybe TRBD1 (6 bases). The germline gives CDR1 MNHEY, CDR2 SMNVEV (reference sequence). With 6 bases removed from V and 4 bases from J, the gap between germline ends came to 15 bases. CDR3 length equals 14 residues. The CDR3 loop is CASSPGGGFYGYTF. DNA for the CDR3: TGTGCCAGCAGCCCGGGGGGCGGTTTCTATGGCTACACCTTC.

The genes are TRBV13 and TRBJ2-7; TRBD1 matches at 10 bases. V lost 5 bases and J lost 5; bases outside the gene matches: 6. Germline V gene data show CDR1 as PRHDT and CDR2 as FYEKMQ (reference sequence). This CDR3 region has 14 residues. As DNA, the CDR3 is TGTGCCAGCAGCCCCCGGGACAGGGGTGACGAGCAGTACTTC. Its protein is CASSPRDRGDEQYF.

The genes are TRBV19 and TRBJ2-7; TRBD1 agrees at 8 bases. The CDR3 contains 13 residues. The germline gives CDR1 LNHDA, CDR2 SQIVND (reference sequence). The V segment lost 6 bases and the J segment 3 bases; nucleotides outside the gene matches: 4. This CDR3 is CASRTDRGYEQYF. In nucleotides, the CDR3 is TGTGCCAGTAGGACCGACAGGGGCTACGAGCAGTACTTC. The whole variable domain, remainder taken from reference TRBV19 and TRBJ2-7, is DGGITQSPKYLFRKEGQNVTLSCEQNLNHDAMYWYRQDPGQGLRLIYYSQIVNDFQKGDIAEGYSVSREKKESFPLTVTSAQKNPTAFYLCASRTDRGYEQYFGPGTRLTVT.

J is TRBJ2-5 and V is TRBV19; 11 bases agree with TRBD1. V dropped 1 base and J dropped 5; count of bases not matched to a gene: 9. Per the germline V gene, CDR1 is LNHDA and CDR2 is SQIVND (reference sequence). The CDR3 consists of 17 residues. CDR3 coding DNA: TGTGCCAGTAGTATAGGGACAGGGGGCGACATCGGGGAGACCCAGTACTTC. This codes for CASSIGTGGDIGETQYF.

The chain uses TRBV6-5 and TRBJ2-5, with 7 positions matching TRBD2. V was clipped by 5 bases and J by 5 bases; unmatched bases: 8. Germline V gene lookup returns CDR1 MNHEY and CDR2 SVGAGI. The CDR3 is made up of 14 amino acids. CDR3 bases: TGTGCCAGCAGTCTAGCGGCTCAGAGGGAGACCCAGTACTTC. It yields the protein CASSLAAQRETQYF.

J is TRBJ2-7 and V is TRBV6-5; possible D gene TRBD1, 5 bases. Trimming shortened V by 9 bases and J by 0 bases, and 18 bases separated the two germline ends. Germline CDR1 is MNHEY and CDR2 is SVGAGI. CDR3 size: 15 residues. The CDR3 DNA reads as TGTGCCAGAAAACAGGCGACCAATAGCTCCTACGAGCAGTACTTC. Amino acids: CARKQATNSSYEQYF.

The chain has TRBV25-1 and TRBJ2-3; the match to TRBD1 covers 8 bases. The germline V gene has CDR1 MGHDK and CDR2 SYGVNS. This CDR3 is 14 amino acids long. Germline trimming cut 6 bases from V and 3 bases from J; bases unmatched to any gene: 5. Here the CDR3 DNA reads TGTGCCAGCAGCCACAGGGGGTATACAGATACGCAGTATTTT. Encoded protein: CASSHRGYTDTQYF. Drawing the rest from reference TRBV25-1 and TRBJ2-3, the complete variable domain is EADIYQTPRYLVIGTGKKITLECSQTMGHDKMYWYQQDPGMELHLIHYSYGVNSTEKGDLSSESTVSRIRTEHFPLTLESARPSHTSQYLCASSHRGYTDTQYFGPGTRLTVL.

This clone has a single count. V is TRBV30 and J is TRBJ2-7, with 7 nucleotides matching TRBD1. This CDR3 region has 14 residues. Looked up from germline, CDR1 is GTSNPN and CDR2 is SVGIG (reference sequence). J gave up 4 bases and V 3 bases, and 9 bases lay outside the gene matches. The CDR3 DNA reads as TGTGCCTGGAGCCGGACCGGGACAGCTTACGAGCAGTACTTC. Its protein is CAWSRTGTAYEQYF.

The chain uses TRBV27 and TRBJ2-2; the match to TRBD1 covers 8 bases. The CDR3 totals 15 residues. CDR1 and CDR2 (germline): MNHEY, SMNVEV (reference sequence). Trimming took 5 bases from V and 8 from J; bases not matched to a gene: 10. The CDR3 DNA follows: TGTGCCAGCAGTCCGACAGGGGTCTCGTATGGGGAGCTGTTTTTT. Its translation: CASSPTGVSYGELFF.

This clone was picked up one time. This chain connects TRBV2 to TRBJ1-1; 8 nucleotides match TRBD1. This CDR3 has 14 amino acids. Trimming cost V 4 bases and J 2 bases; bases outside gene matches: 3. Germline-derived CDR1 and CDR2 are SNHLY and FYNNEI. DNA for the CDR3: TGTGCCAGCAGTGTGGACAGGGCCAACACTGAAGCTTTCTTT. As protein: CASSVDRANTEAFF. The whole variable domain, filled in from reference TRBV2 and TRBJ1-1, reads EPEVTQTPSHQVTQMGQEVILRCVPISNHLYFYWYRQILGQKVEFLVSFYNNEISEKSEIFDDQFSVERPDGSNFTLKIRSTKLEDSAMYFCASSVDRANTEAFFGQGTRLTVV.

J is TRBJ2-2 and V is TRBV7-2; tentatively, D is TRBD1 (5 bases). Trimming shortened V by 6 bases and J by 0 bases, and 11 bases separated the two germline ends. The CDR3 is 15 amino acids. The germline V gene encodes CDR1 SGHTA and CDR2 FQGNSA. Here the CDR3 reads CASSSQGSNTGELFF. The CDR3 region has the DNA TGTGCCAGCAGTTCCCAGGGATCGAACACCGGGGAGCTGTTTTTT.

The gene calls are TRBV10-3 and TRBJ2-3; 12 bases align to TRBD2. Germline values: CDR1 ENHRY, CDR2 SYGVKD. Germline trimming cut 2 bases from V and 6 bases from J; bases unmatched to any gene: 6. CDR3 length: 16 residues. The DNA for the CDR3 is TGTGCCATCAGTGAGACTAGCGGGGGGTCGGGGGATACGCAGTATTTT. Protein product: CAISETSGGSGDTQYF.

V and J are TRBV30 and TRBJ2-2; D possibly corresponds to TRBD1 (5 bases). Per the germline V gene, CDR1 is GTSNPN and CDR2 is SVGIG (reference sequence). The CDR3 length is 13 residues. Deletions cut 2 bases from V and 8 bases from J, with 12 bases between. CDR3 bases: TGTGCCTGGAGTACCCAGGGAACTGGGGAGCTGTTTTTT. It encodes CAWSTQGTGELFF.

CDR3 amino acids: CASSEGLAGVHEQFF. The CDR3 DNA reads TGTGCCAGCAGTGAAGGTTTAGCGGGAGTTCACGAGCAGTTCTTC. This rearrangement joins TRBV6-1 to TRBJ2-1; 9 positions match TRBD2. The CDR3 spans 15 residues. J gave up 10 bases and V 1 base, and 8 bases lay outside the gene matches. Germline CDR1 is MNHNS and CDR2 is SASEGT.

This clone was seen just once. This sequence joins TRBV18 and TRBJ2-1; TRBD1 matches 8 bases. The CDR3 contains 14 residues. The junction had 6 bases not matched to a gene; V was cut back by 4 bases and J by 7 bases. The germline gives CDR1 KGHSH, CDR2 LQKENI. In nucleotides, the CDR3 is TGTGCCAGCTCACTCTCCAGGGGGCATAATGAGCAGTTCTTC. It specifies CASSLSRGHNEQFF.

The V and J genes are TRBV5-5 and TRBJ2-3, with TRBD2 identical over 9 bases. Losses at the gene ends were 4 bases for V and 6 bases for J; bases not matched to a gene: 9. CDR1 and CDR2 (germline): SGHKS, YYEKEE (reference sequence). The CDR3 contains 15 residues. The CDR3 spells CASSPRGTSSDTQYF. As DNA, the CDR3 is TGTGCCAGCAGCCCCCGTGGGACTAGCTCTGATACGCAGTATTTT.

This clone has a single count. V and J are TRBV11-2 and TRBJ2-5; TRBD2 aligns across 15 bases. J was trimmed by 0 bases and V by 3 bases; bases with no gene match: 5. The CDR3 consists of 18 residues. CDR1 and CDR2 from the germline V gene are SGHAT and FQNNGV. The CDR3 nucleotides are TGTGCCAGCAGCTTTTCCGGGACTAGCGGGGGGAACCAAGAGACCCAGTACTTC. This encodes CASSFSGTSGGNQETQYF.

The chain recombines TRBV7-8 with TRBJ1-4; 9 nucleotides agree with TRBD1. The V and J ends lost 5 bases and 4 bases, in that order; junction bases with no gene match: 5. The CDR3 sequence is 15 residues long. CDR1 SGHVS and CDR2 FQNEAQ come from the germline V gene. The CDR3 nucleotides are TGTGCCAGCAGCCTCGACAGGGGGATTAATGAAAAACTGTTTTTT. Protein: CASSLDRGINEKLFF.

The chain joins TRBV19 to TRBJ2-5, with 11 nucleotides matching TRBD1. Germline trimming cut 3 bases from V and 4 bases from J; bases unmatched to any gene: 7. The CDR3 contains 16 residues. CDR1 and CDR2 (germline): LNHDA, SQIVND (reference sequence). The CDR3: CASSIRGTGGPETQYF. In DNA, the CDR3 is TGTGCCAGTAGTATTAGAGGGACAGGGGGTCCAGAGACCCAGTACTTC.

The chain uses TRBV19 and TRBJ2-3; D perhaps matches TRBD1 (6 bases). Germline assignment: CDR1 LNHDA and CDR2 SQIVND (reference sequence). The CDR3 runs to 14 residues. Between the trimmed V and J ends, which lost 5 bases and 5 bases, there was a span of 14 bases. In DNA form, the CDR3 reads TGTGCCAGTAGTGGCTGGACAGATGGAGATACGCAGTATTTT. Translated, it gives CASSGWTDGDTQYF.

This clone is a singleton in its sample. V gene TRBV24-1 combines with J gene TRBJ2-7; 8 nucleotides agree with TRBD1. After removal of 6 bases from V and 6 bases from J, the junction contained 15 bases not matched to a gene. Germline CDR1 is KGHDR and CDR2 is SFDVKD. The CDR3 loop spans 16 amino acids. The CDR3 bases are TGTGCCACCAGTTTTACCAGGGGGCCTACTCCTATCGAGCAGTACTTC. It is translated as CATSFTRGPTPIEQYF.

This clone has just one count. This chain links TRBV29-1 with TRBJ1-1; 10 nucleotides match TRBD1. CDR1 and CDR2 from the germline V gene are SQVTM and ANQGSEA. The CDR3 totals 15 residues. The V gene end was trimmed by 4 bases and the J gene end by 6 bases; junction bases not matched to a gene: 11. The CDR3 sequence: CSVGGTGVNLAEAFF. Written as DNA, the CDR3 is TGCAGCGTTGGAGGGACAGGGGTAAACCTCGCTGAAGCTTTCTTT.

The chain employs TRBV4-1 and TRBJ2-1; D is possibly TRBD1 (6 bases). The CDR3 has 16 residues. Trimming left V 2 bases short and J 2 bases short, with 13 bases between. From germline, CDR1 is MGHRA and CDR2 YSYEKL. The CDR3 nucleotides are TGCGCCAGCAGCCAACACAGGGTCGGGGCCTACAATGAGCAGTTCTTC. It yields the protein CASSQHRVGAYNEQFF.

This clone was observed once. The chain uses TRBV12-3 or TRBV12-4 and TRBJ2-1; 8 bases map to TRBD1. CDR3 size: 13 residues. The V gene end was trimmed by 7 bases and the J gene end by 10 bases; junction bases not matched to a gene: 9. CDR3 bases: TGTGCCAGCAACAGACAGGGGAGAGGAGAGCAGTTCTTC. It encodes CASNRQGRGEQFF.

The chain carries TRBV24-1 and TRBJ2-1, with 9 bases lining up with TRBD1. Germline trimming cut 7 bases from V and 7 bases from J; bases unmatched to any gene: 7. This CDR3 contains 14 residues. Germline CDR1 is KGHDR and CDR2 is SFDVKD. DNA of the CDR3: TGTGCCACCAGGGAGACAGGGGGTCGGAATGAGCAGTTCTTC. The encoded protein is CATRETGGRNEQFF.

The rearrangement joins TRBV5-4 to TRBJ1-2, with TRBD1 matching 8 bases. The CDR3 length is 13 residues. V was pared by 3 bases and J by 8 bases, with 6 bases of the junction left unmatched. Germline lookup yields CDR1 SGHNT and CDR2 YYREEE (reference sequence). CDR3 DNA: TGTGCCAGCAGCTGGGGACAGGTGGAGGGCTACACCTTC. This sequence encodes CASSWGQVEGYTF.

This clone was found a few times. The chain carries TRBV25-1 and TRBJ2-7, with a weak D call TRBD2 (5 bases). The CDR3 loop spans 13 amino acids. The ends were cut back, 5 bases at V and 3 bases at J, with 11 bases in the middle. Germline V gene data show CDR1 as MGHDK and CDR2 as SYGVNS. This chain's CDR3 is CASSLGSGYEQYF. The CDR3 nucleotides are TGTGCCAGCAGTCTGGGGAGTGGCTACGAGCAGTACTTC.

The rearrangement joins TRBV7-9 to TRBJ2-7; D is perhaps TRBD1 (6 bases). V was cut by 1 base and J by 4 bases, with 8 bases left in between. CDR3 length equals 13 residues. CDR1 SEHNR and CDR2 FQNEAQ come from the germline V gene (reference sequence). CDR3 protein: CASSLGDIYEQYF. DNA for the CDR3: TGTGCCAGCAGCTTAGGGGACATATACGAGCAGTACTTC.